The 28 T cell receptor beta chains below were found in one sample sequenced in a study of T-cell memory formation after mild COVID-19. In TCRdb, the 5' RACE reads were re-called with MiXCR into one record per CDR3 protein. Of roughly 170,000 distinct CDR3 sequences in the sample, about 18% were seen once. Material for sequencing was PBMCs or a T cell subset sorted from them (not recorded which). Source of these receptors: a man aged 18 to 29 who had mild COVID-19 (a few samples of this study predate the infection). Cell type and time point are not known.

The chain combines TRBV5-1 with TRBJ2-5; the D gene is possibly TRBD2 (5 bases). In germline, CDR1 is SGHRS, CDR2 YFSETQ. Trimming removed 4 bases from V and 3 bases from J, with 16 bases in between. CDR3 length: 15 amino acids. The DNA of the CDR3 is TGCGCCAGCAGCCCGCTCGCCGGAGGCGAAGAGACCCAGTACTTC. It specifies CASSPLAGGEETQYF.

The CDR3 reads CASSQQAGSTDTQYF. The CDR3 coding sequence is TGCGCCAGCAGCCAACAAGCGGGGAGCACAGATACGCAGTATTTT. The J gene is TRBJ2-3, the V gene TRBV4-3; 7 bases are shared with TRBD2. CDR1 and CDR2 from the germline V gene are LGHNA and YSLEER. The CDR3 sequence is 15 residues long. The V gene end was trimmed by 2 bases and the J gene end by 0 bases; junction bases not matched to a gene: 2.

The chain links TRBV18 to TRBJ2-5, with a possible D match to TRBD2 (5 bases). The CDR3 spans 13 residues. CDR1 is KGHSH and CDR2 is LQKENI in the germline V gene. V was clipped by 3 bases and J by 5 bases, with 10 bases between them. The CDR3 region has the DNA TGTGCCAGCTCACCTGGACTCCGTGAGACCCAGTACTTC. Amino acids: CASSPGLRETQYF. The full variable domain, completed using reference TRBV18 and TRBJ2-5, is NAGVMQNPRHLVRRRGQEARLRCSPMKGHSHVYWYRQLPEEGLKFMVYLQKENIIDESGMPKERFSAEFPKEGPSILRIQQVVRGDSAAYFCASSPGLRETQYFGPGTRLLVL.

The gene calls are TRBV19 and TRBJ2-1, with D tentatively TRBD1 (5 bases). The V and J ends lost 2 bases and 7 bases respectively, with 9 bases between them. The CDR3 covers 13 residues. Germline V lookup: CDR1 LNHDA, CDR2 SQIVND (reference sequence). DNA for the CDR3: TGTGCCAGTAGTATACAGGGTAGGAATGAGCAGTTCTTC. It specifies CASSIQGRNEQFF.

This clonotype was counted once. The CDR3, as DNA: TGCGCCAGCAGCAATTTACAGGGGACCCACACCGGGGAGCTGTTTTTT. This codes for CASSNLQGTHTGELFF. This chain links TRBV5-1 with TRBJ2-2; 7 nucleotides align to TRBD1. The CDR3 has 16 amino acids. Germline V gives CDR1 SGHRS, CDR2 YFSETQ. The V gene end was trimmed by 4 bases and the J gene end by 3 bases; junction bases not matched to a gene: 9.

The V and J genes are TRBV12-3 or TRBV12-4 and TRBJ1-2; TRBD1 agrees at 9 bases. After removal of 6 bases from V and 5 bases from J, the junction contained 10 bases not matched to a gene. This CDR3 contains 15 residues. CDR3 sequence (DNA): TGTGCCAGCAGCATAGGTACAGGGGGCCGGTATGGCTACACCTTC. This sequence encodes CASSIGTGGRYGYTF.

This clonotype was counted only a few times. Here the CDR3 DNA reads TGCAGTGCTAGCCCCGGGCAGTACAATGAGCAGTTCTTC. Translation gives CSASPGQYNEQFF. The genes are TRBV20-1 and TRBJ2-1; no clear D. Germline V CDR1 and CDR2: DFQATT, SNEGSKA (reference sequence). This CDR3 region has 13 residues. Trimming removed 3 bases from V and 4 bases from J, with 10 bases in between.

This clonotype has only a few counts. V is TRBV5-1 and J is TRBJ2-7; 10 nucleotides match TRBD1. Germline-derived CDR1 and CDR2 are SGHRS and YFSETQ. The J segment lost 0 bases and the V segment lost 4 bases, leaving 1 base of the junction unmatched. This CDR3 contains 14 residues. In nucleotides, the CDR3 is TGCGCCAGCAGCGGGACAGGGGTCTCCTACGAGCAGTACTTC. Translated, it gives CASSGTGVSYEQYF.

The sample holds a few counts of this clonotype. The chain has TRBV4-2 and TRBJ1-1; D call uncertain. Germline V CDR1 and CDR2: LGHNA, YNFKEQ. Deletions cut 0 bases from V and 12 bases from J, with 20 bases between. The CDR3 consists of 15 residues. The CDR3 DNA reads as TGTGCCAGCAGCCAAGATCGGGCGCTCGGGAAGGCAACTTTCTTT. Residues: CASSQDRALGKATFF.

This clonotype was observed many times. The chain is built from TRBV5-1 and TRBJ1-3; D not certain. The length of the CDR3 is 15 residues. The V end lost 2 bases, the J end lost 3 bases, and 12 bases lay between the germline ends. Per germline, CDR1 SGHRS and CDR2 YFSETQ. The CDR3 spells CASSLDGTLGNTIYF. CDR3 in DNA: TGCGCCAGCAGCTTAGACGGAACTCTTGGAAACACCATATATTTT. Looking up the rest from reference TRBV5-1 and TRBJ1-3 gives the full variable domain: KAGVTQTPRYLIKTRGQQVTLSCSPISGHRSVSWYQQTPGQGLQFLFEYFSETQRNKGNFPGRFSGRQFSNSRSEMNVSTLELGDSALYLCASSLDGTLGNTIYFGEGSWLTVV.

The genes are TRBV5-5 and TRBJ2-6, with 9 bases identical to TRBD1. This CDR3 comprises 16 residues. V shed 4 bases, J shed 1 base, and the junction held 3 bases outside the gene matches. From germline, CDR1 is SGHKS and CDR2 YYEKEE (reference sequence). CDR3 in DNA: TGTGCCAGCAGCGGGACAGGGAGGTCTGGGGCCAACGTCCTGACTTTC. Protein: CASSGTGRSGANVLTF.

This clonotype was observed a few times. This chain uses TRBV5-4 with TRBJ2-7; 8 bases match TRBD2. CDR1 is SGHNT and CDR2 is YYREEE in the germline V gene (reference sequence). The CDR3 is made up of 15 amino acids. Trimming removed 2 bases from V and 6 bases from J; junction bases left unmatched: 10. CDR3 in amino acids: CASSFDPSGGVEQYF. DNA of the CDR3: TGTGCCAGCAGCTTTGACCCATCGGGGGGGGTCGAGCAGTACTTC.

In its sample, this clonotype was seen a few times. The chain uses TRBV5-1 and TRBJ2-5; TRBD1 is a possible D gene (6 bases). CDR1 is SGHRS, CDR2 YFSETQ, per germline. The length of the CDR3 is 14 residues. Trimming took off 4 bases at V and 3 bases at J, with 13 bases between the two ends. The CDR3 loop is CASSRGQLEETQYF. CDR3 sequence (DNA): TGCGCCAGCAGCCGAGGACAGTTAGAAGAGACCCAGTACTTC.

The chain uses TRBV7-9 and TRBJ2-2, with TRBD2 matching over 8 bases. CDR1 and CDR2 (germline): SEHNR, FQNEAQ (reference sequence). The CDR3 has 16 residues. V lost 6 bases to trimming and J lost 4 bases; unmatched junction nucleotides: 10. In DNA form, the CDR3 reads TGTGCCAGCAGTCGGACCGGGACTAGGGGCACCGGGGAGCTGTTTTTT. Translating gives CASSRTGTRGTGELFF.

Only a few counts were recorded for this clonotype. The J gene is TRBJ2-1, the V gene TRBV5-5, with D unclear. Germline loops: CDR1 SGHKS, CDR2 YYEKEE (reference sequence). The CDR3 spans 14 residues. The V end was cut by 4 bases, the J end by 7 bases, with 15 bases between. CDR3 region: CASSPTGDNNEQFF. The CDR3 DNA reads as TGTGCCAGCAGCCCAACCGGCGACAATAATGAGCAGTTCTTC.

In this sample, this clonotype turned up a few times. The chain couples TRBV4-1 to TRBJ1-5, with D perhaps matching TRBD1 (6 bases). Germline V gives CDR1 MGHRA, CDR2 YSYEKL. Trimming pared 4 bases from V and 7 bases from J, leaving 17 bases between. The CDR3 is 15 amino acids. The CDR3 protein is CASSLYGGPRQPQHF. In DNA form, the CDR3 reads TGCGCCAGCAGCCTTTACGGGGGCCCGAGGCAGCCCCAGCATTTT.

This clonotype was detected once. DNA for the CDR3: TGCGCCAGCAGCCTTCAAGAAGCAGCATCCACCGGGGAGCTGTTTTTT. Translated, it gives CASSLQEAASTGELFF. This chain joins TRBV4-1 and TRBJ2-2; no reliable D call. The germline CDR1 and CDR2 sequences are MGHRA and YSYEKL. V was clipped by 4 bases and J by 4 bases, with 16 bases between them. The CDR3 length is 16 residues.

This chain links TRBV11-2 with TRBJ1-2; D remains unclear. The V end lost 5 bases, the J end lost 4 bases, and 8 bases lay between the germline ends. Germline assignment: CDR1 SGHAT and CDR2 FQNNGV. The CDR3 loop spans 12 amino acids. CDR3 region: CASSPGIYGYTF. The CDR3 DNA sequence: TGTGCCAGCAGCCCCGGGATCTATGGCTACACCTTC.

The chain recombines TRBV7-2 with TRBJ1-1; D is ambiguous. CDR1 is SGHTA, CDR2 FQGNSA, per germline. The germline V and J ends were trimmed by 5 bases and 6 bases, with 16 bases remaining between them. This CDR3 has 14 amino acids. CDR3 DNA sequence: TGTGCCAGCAGCCTCGCCTTAGGGTTTGCTGAAGCTTTCTTT. Protein: CASSLALGFAEAFF. The variable domain in full, with the rest retrieved from reference TRBV7-2 and TRBJ1-1, is GAGVSQSPSNKVTEKGKDVELRCDPISGHTALYWYRQSLGQGLEFLIYFQGNSAPDKSGLPSDRFSAERTGGSVSTLTIQRTQQEDSAVYLCASSLALGFAEAFFGQGTRLTVV.

This clonotype was seen a few times. The chain employs TRBV6-6 and TRBJ2-3, with D maybe TRBD2 (5 bases). The V end lost 0 bases, the J end lost 1 base, and 14 bases lay between the germline ends. Germline-derived CDR1 and CDR2 are MNHNY and SVGAGI (reference sequence). The CDR3 is 17 residues long. This CDR3 reads CASSYSFRGQRTDTQYF. The CDR3 region has the DNA TGTGCCAGCAGTTACTCTTTCCGGGGTCAACGCACAGATACGCAGTATTTT.

This clonotype was observed a few times. V and J are TRBV20-1 and TRBJ1-1; maybe TRBD1 (5 bases). This CDR3 region has 13 residues. The V gene's germline CDR1 is DFQATT and CDR2 SNEGSKA (reference sequence). CDR3 sequence reads: CSPTQDTNTEAFF. The CDR3 DNA follows: TGCAGCCCAACCCAGGACACAAACACTGAAGCTTTCTTT.

This clonotype was counted at least ten times. The chain carries TRBV29-1 and TRBJ2-5; D call uncertain. The CDR3 loop spans 14 amino acids. In germline, CDR1 is SQVTM, CDR2 ANQGSEA. The V and J ends lost 4 bases and 5 bases respectively, with 17 bases between them. This chain's CDR3 is CSVGGRTSRETQYF. As DNA, the CDR3 is TGCAGCGTTGGCGGACGTACATCGAGGGAGACCCAGTACTTC.

This clonotype was seen a handful of times. The chain links TRBV13 to TRBJ2-7; D assignment may be TRBD1 or TRBD2 (6 bases each). V lost 5 bases and J 1 base, leaving 15 bases between the germline ends. The CDR3 sequence is 15 residues long. CDR1 is PRHDT, CDR2 FYEKMQ, per germline (reference sequence). The CDR3 DNA is TGTGCCAGCAGCCCTCGGGGGCCCCGATCCTACGAGCAGTACTTC. Protein product: CASSPRGPRSYEQYF.

This clonotype was seen a handful of times. This chain uses TRBV7-2 with TRBJ1-2; D uncertain. From germline, CDR1 is SGHTA and CDR2 FQGNSA. The CDR3 length is 13 residues. V shed 0 bases and J shed 8 bases, with 10 bases lying between them. In nucleotides, the CDR3 is TGTGCCAGCAGCTTAGCTCCCTCGGGGGGCTACACCTTC. Amino acids: CASSLAPSGGYTF.

This clonotype was counted only a few times. The V and J genes are TRBV19 and TRBJ2-6; D may be TRBD1 (5 bases). Trimming cost V 10 bases and J 2 bases, with 9 bases left between them. Per the germline V gene, CDR1 is LNHDA and CDR2 is SQIVND (reference sequence). The CDR3 runs 13 residues. In DNA form, the CDR3 reads TGTGCCAATACGGACACTGGGGCCAACGTCCTGACTTTC. It translates to CANTDTGANVLTF. Based on the CDR3 plus reference TRBV19 and TRBJ2-6, the full variable domain is DGGITQSPKYLFRKEGQNVTLSCEQNLNHDAMYWYRQDPGQGLRLIYYSQIVNDFQKGDIAEGYSVSREKKESFPLTVTSAQKNPTAFYLCANTDTGANVLTFGAGSRLTVL.

The CDR3 sequence is CASIRAGLNTEAFF. The CDR3 coding sequence is TGTGCCAGCATCAGGGCCGGTCTGAACACTGAAGCTTTCTTT. The rearrangement links TRBV28 to TRBJ1-1; TRBD1 might be the D (5 bases). Germline CDR1 is MDHEN and CDR2 is SYDVKM. CDR3 length equals 14 residues. The ends were cut back, 7 bases at V and 0 bases at J, with 12 bases in the middle.

The V and J genes are TRBV20-1 and TRBJ2-5; 8 bases fit TRBD2. Losses at the gene ends were 8 bases for V and 2 bases for J; bases not matched to a gene: 7. This CDR3 has 13 residues. Germline V gene lookup returns CDR1 DFQATT and CDR2 SNEGSKA (reference sequence). The CDR3: CSTYRGGQETQYF. The DNA for the CDR3 is TGCAGTACTTACCGGGGGGGTCAAGAGACCCAGTACTTC.

CDR3 protein: CSARTPNQPQHF. CDR3 nucleotide sequence: TGCAGTGCTAGGACTCCTAATCAGCCCCAGCATTTT. The chain combines TRBV20-1 with TRBJ1-5; D is unclear. Trimming shortened V by 3 bases and J by 4 bases, and 7 bases separated the two germline ends. This CDR3 is 12 amino acids long. The germline CDR1 and CDR2 sequences are DFQATT and SNEGSKA (reference sequence).